This paragraph reports one T cell receptor (beta chain). Data came from immunoSEQ multiplex PCR; TCRdb stores just in-frame clones and leaves some out. The sample includes under 200,000 clones. This entry comes from a study of control samples from healthy donors and cancer patients. CDR3 length: 19 amino acids. J was trimmed by 1 base and V by 0 bases; bases with no gene match: 6. CDR1 is LGHNA and CDR2 is YNFKEQ in the germline V gene. The sequence derives from a woman aged 25 to 39 in good health. Sequencing input: blood. The chain combines TRBV4-2 with TRBJ2-1; 13 nucleotides line up with TRBD2. CDR3 in DNA: TGTGCCAGCAGCCAAGAAAGGACTAGCGGGGGTGGATCCTACAATGAGCAGTTCTTC. Translating gives CASSQERTSGGGSYNEQFF.